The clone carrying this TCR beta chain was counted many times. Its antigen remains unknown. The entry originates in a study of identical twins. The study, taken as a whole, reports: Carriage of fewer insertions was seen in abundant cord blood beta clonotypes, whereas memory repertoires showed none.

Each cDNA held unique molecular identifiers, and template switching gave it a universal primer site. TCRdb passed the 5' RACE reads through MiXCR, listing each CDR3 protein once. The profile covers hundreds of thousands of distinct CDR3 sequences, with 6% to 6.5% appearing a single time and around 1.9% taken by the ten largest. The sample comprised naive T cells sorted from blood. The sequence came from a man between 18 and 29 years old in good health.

In DNA, the CDR3 is TGTGCCAGCAGCTTGGGAGCGGGAAATAGGAATGAGCAGTTCTTC. This sequence encodes CASSLGAGNRNEQFF. The rearrangement uses TRBV5-6 and TRBJ2-1, with 7 bases lining up with TRBD2. The length of the CDR3 is 15 residues. V gave up 0 bases and J gave up 7 bases; unmatched junction bases: 7. CDR1 and CDR2 (germline): SGHDT, YYEEEE.